One sample yielded the 26 T cell receptor beta chains listed below, sequenced in a study of tumor-infiltrating lymphocytes in primary liver carcinoma. Using a constant-region primer together with ProtoScript II reverse transcriptase, TCR beta cDNA was made from around 500 ng of total RNA. The TCR beta library was amplified through three nested multiplex PCR rounds in a modified ARM-PCR procedure. TRBV1-TRBV30 forward primers paired with a C-beta reverse primer were used in the first two PCR rounds, which ran approximately 11 cycles each. Using its own MiXCR run on the multiplex PCR reads, TCRdb lists one record per CDR3 protein. The sample includes 150,000 to 200,000 distinct CDR3 sequences, 65% of them seen just once. In addition to blood RNA drawn from unsorted whole blood, germline DNA was extracted. Sample: peripheral blood. All receptors come from an older woman with primary liver carcinoma and hepatitis B virus infection.

Note on this clonotype: At one boundary the junction diverges from the germline segment, which might be a read error. V gene TRBV11-2 combines with J gene TRBJ2-3; 8 positions agree with TRBD2. Germline V gene sequence: CDR1 SGHAT, CDR2 FQNNGV. The CDR3 has 15 residues. The chain's CDR3 is CASRLGAGGIDTHYF. In DNA form, the CDR3 reads TGTGCCAGCAGACTAGGGGCGGGAGGCATAGATACGCATTATTTT.

This clonotype showed up just once. One end of the junction varies from germline; a read error may be responsible. V gene TRBV7-8 combines with J gene TRBJ2-7; maybe TRBD1 (6 bases). The germline V gene encodes CDR1 SGHVS and CDR2 FQNEAQ. The CDR3 has 14 residues. CDR3 in amino acids: CASSLLGGAYKQYF. CDR3 bases: TGTGCCAGCAGCTTACTTGGGGGCGCCTACAAGCAGTATTTC. The entire variable domain, with the rest obtained from reference TRBV7-8 and TRBJ2-7, is as follows: GAGVSQSPRYKVAKRGQDVALRCDPISGHVSLFWYQQALGQGPEFLTYFQNEAQLDKSGLPSDRFFAERPEGSVSTLKIQRTQQEDSAVYLCASSLLGGAYKQYFGPGTRLTVT.

With respect to this clonotype: This could be a read error, since a much larger clone is one nucleotide away. The rearrangement links TRBV6-6 to TRBJ1-2; D gene uncertain. The CDR3 is 12 residues long. CDR1 MNHNY and CDR2 SVGAGI come from the germline V gene (reference sequence). The CDR3 nucleotides are TGTGCCAGCACGGACCTGGACTATGGCTACGCCTTC. It codes for CASTDLDYGYAF.

This clonotype is deemed medium-sized. An end of the junction does not agree with germline; a read error may underlie this. The V and J genes are TRBV11-2 and TRBJ2-7; D gene uncertain. This CDR3 spans 13 amino acids. Germline assignment: CDR1 SGHAT and CDR2 FQNNGV. CDR3 sequence reads: CASRLDPDYEQYF. The DNA for the CDR3 is TGTGCCAGCAGGTTAGACCCCGACTACGAGCAGTACTTC.

Comments on this clonotype: One base away lies a much larger clone, so this may be a sequencing read error. The V gene is TRBV12-3 or TRBV12-4, the J gene TRBJ2-2; 9 positions match TRBD1. The CDR3 has 16 residues. The CDR3 is CASSYRQGVRTGELLF. The CDR3 nucleotides read TGTGCCAGCAGTTATAGACAGGGGGTCCGCACCGGGGAGCTGTTATTT.

The chain uses TRBV24-1 and TRBJ2-5, with 10 bases lining up with TRBD2. Trimming cost V 3 bases and J 1 base; bases outside gene matches: 7. CDR3 length: 17 amino acids. Germline CDR1 reads KGHDR; CDR2 reads SFDVKD. This CDR3 is CATSDPGLAERQETQYF. The DNA for the CDR3 is TGTGCCACCAGTGATCCCGGACTAGCGGAACGCCAAGAGACCCAGTACTTC.

This clonotype was seen only once. A much bigger clone sits one base away, suggesting this may be a read error. The V and J genes are TRBV12-3 or TRBV12-4 and TRBJ1-6; no firm D call. CDR3 size: 14 residues. Trimming stripped 3 bases from V and 7 bases from J, with 10 bases between. CDR3 region: CASSFSEVNSPLHF. CDR3 bases: TGTGCCAGCAGTTTCTCTGAGGTCAATTCACCCCTCCACTTT.

This clonotype was detected ten times or more. The chain joins TRBV5-4 to TRBJ2-3; D ambiguous. Germline assignment: CDR1 SGHNT and CDR2 YYREEE (reference sequence). V was trimmed by 4 bases and J by 6 bases, leaving 9 bases between them. This CDR3 is built from 12 residues. The CDR3 protein is CASSPSRDTQYF. The CDR3, as DNA: TGTGCCAGCAGCCCCTCCCGGGATACGCAGTATTTT. The variable domain in full, completed from reference TRBV5-4 and TRBJ2-3, reads ETGVTQSPTHLIKTRGQQVTLRCSSQSGHNTVSWYQQALGQGPQFIFQYYREEENGRGNFPPRFSGLQFPNYSSELNVNALELDDSALYLCASSPSRDTQYFGPGTRLTVL.

On this clonotype: A much larger clonotype is one base distant, so this may be a read error. The conserved closing phenylalanine or tryptophan is absent in this CDR3, likely reflecting a read error. The chain uses TRBV7-9 and TRBJ1-2; 9 nucleotides match TRBD1. Looked up from germline, CDR1 is SEHNR and CDR2 is FQNEAQ (reference sequence). J was trimmed by 5 bases and V by 5 bases; bases with no gene match: 9. This CDR3 is 15 amino acids long. CDR3 sequence: CASSATGTGPYGYTS. The CDR3 DNA sequence: TGTGCCAGCAGCGCGACCGGGACAGGGCCTTATGGCTACACCTCC.

This sequence joins TRBV25-1 and TRBJ2-2; 11 bases line up with TRBD2. Germline trimming cut 7 bases from V and 1 base from J; bases unmatched to any gene: 5. Germline-derived CDR1 and CDR2 are MGHDK and SYGVNS. The CDR3 runs 16 residues. Here the CDR3 DNA reads TGTGCCAGCATGAAAGGGACTAGCGGGAACACCGGGGAGCTGTTTTTT. Translating it yields CASMKGTSGNTGELFF.

On this clonotype: This may be a read error, as it is one base from a much larger clone. The gene calls are TRBV6-1 and TRBJ2-2, with unresolved D. The V and J ends lost 7 bases and 0 bases respectively, with 12 bases between them. The V gene's germline CDR1 is MNHNS and CDR2 SASEGT. This CDR3 comprises 15 residues. This chain's CDR3 is CASTHRGTNTGELFF. CDR3 DNA sequence: TGTGCCAGCACCCACCGCGGCACGAACACCGGGGAGCTGTTTTTT.

This clonotype is deemed medium-sized. The rearrangement uses TRBV11-1 and TRBJ2-2, with D hard to call. The CDR3 runs to 12 residues. Germline V gene sequence: CDR1 SGHAT, CDR2 FQDESV (reference sequence). The V end lost 2 bases, the J end lost 7 bases, and 5 bases lay between the germline ends. Here the CDR3 DNA reads TGTGCCAGCAGCTTACAGGTCGGGGAGCTGTTTTTT. Its protein is CASSLQVGELFF.

On this clonotype itself: This may be a read error, as it is one base from a much larger clone. The J gene is TRBJ2-7, the V gene TRBV10-3; TRBD2 matches at 8 bases. CDR3 length: 16 residues. The germline gives CDR1 ENHRY, CDR2 SYGVKD. In nucleotides, the CDR3 is TGTGCCATCAGTGAAGGGCCAGCGGGAGACTCCTACGAGCAGAACTTC. Encoded protein: CAISEGPAGDSYEQNF.

Worth noting for this clonotype: At one end the junction does not follow the germline gene, possibly because of a read error. This rearrangement joins TRBV6-1 to TRBJ2-7; perhaps D is TRBD1 or TRBD2 (5 bases each). This CDR3 comprises 14 residues. Germline assignment: CDR1 MNHNS and CDR2 SASEGT. The CDR3 bases are TGTGTCAGCAGTGTCCGGGACGTCTCCTACGAGCAGTACTTC. Translating it yields CVSSVRDVSYEQYF.

The J gene is TRBJ1-2, the V gene TRBV29-1; 10 bases are a match to TRBD1. After removal of 2 bases from V and 13 bases from J, the junction contained 4 bases not matched to a gene. This CDR3 comprises 11 residues. Germline V CDR1 and CDR2: SQVTM, ANQGSEA. In DNA, the CDR3 is TGCAGCGTTGAAAGGGACAGGGGCGGCACCTTC. Translation gives CSVERDRGGTF. Complete variable domain (other parts from reference TRBV29-1 and TRBJ1-2): SAVISQKPSRDICQRGTSLTIQCQVDSQVTMMFWYRQQPGQSLTLIATANQGSEATYESGFVIDKFPISRPNLTFSTLTVSNMSPEDSSIYLCSVERDRGGTFGSGTRLTVV.

Many counts were recorded for this clonotype. The chain couples TRBV12-3 or TRBV12-4 to TRBJ1-5, with D possibly TRBD1 on 6 matching bases. V was cut by 5 bases and J by 5 bases, with 10 bases left in between. CDR3 length equals 13 residues. The CDR3 sequence: CASSRTEDQPQHF. DNA for the CDR3: TGTGCCAGCAGTCGGACAGAAGATCAGCCCCAGCATTTT.

In regard to this clonotype: A clone one base away is much larger, so this may be a read error. This CDR3 fails to terminate in the conserved phenylalanine or tryptophan, so it likely reflects a read error. The chain links TRBV10-2 to TRBJ1-2; D is unclear. This CDR3 is 13 amino acids long. V was trimmed by 5 bases and J by 6 bases, leaving 13 bases between them. Germline assignment: CDR1 WSHSY and CDR2 SAAADI. DNA of the CDR3: TGCGCCAGCAGTCCCGCCGGTGGTGATGGCTACACCCTC. Amino acids: CASSPAGGDGYTL.

About this clonotype: With a much larger clone just one base away, this may be a read error. The CDR3 end shows no conserved phenylalanine or tryptophan, and so a read error is likely. The gene calls are TRBV6-5 and TRBJ2-1; 10 nucleotides agree with TRBD2. The CDR3 has 15 residues. Germline V gene data show CDR1 as MNHEY and CDR2 as SVGAGI. The ends lost 8 bases at V and 0 bases at J; junction bases unmatched: 4. This CDR3 is CASCRLAGSYNEQFL. The CDR3 nucleotides are TGTGCCAGCTGTAGACTAGCGGGCTCCTACAATGAGCAGTTCCTC.

The sample holds a few counts of this clonotype. The chain carries TRBV30 and TRBJ2-1; TRBD1 matches at 7 bases. This CDR3 spans 12 amino acids. CDR1 and CDR2 from the germline V gene are GTSNPN and SVGIG (reference sequence). The V and J ends lost 3 bases and 13 bases, in that order; junction bases with no gene match: 9. This CDR3 reads CAWRENRGTQFF. CDR3 sequence (DNA): TGTGCCTGGAGGGAAAACAGGGGAACCCAGTTCTTC.

This clonotype was observed a single time. The chain combines TRBV5-4 with TRBJ1-5; 8 nucleotides match TRBD1. V shed 0 bases, J shed 7 bases, and the junction held 6 bases outside the gene matches. In germline, CDR1 is SGHNT, CDR2 YYREEE (reference sequence). The CDR3 has 15 residues. The CDR3 protein is CASSLVTGDNQPQHF. For the CDR3, the DNA is TGTGCCAGCAGCTTGGTGACAGGGGACAACCAGCCCCAGCATTTT.

With regard to this clonotype: One junction end disagrees with the germline gene, perhaps due to a read error. The rearrangement uses TRBV10-2 and TRBJ1-2, with TRBD1 matching over 9 bases. The CDR3 totals 14 residues. Germline V gene data show CDR1 as WSHSY and CDR2 as SAAADI. The DNA of the CDR3 is TGCGCCAGCAGTGAGGGGACAGGGACCTATGACTACACCTTC. Protein sequence: CASSEGTGTYDYTF.

The rearrangement uses TRBV5-1 and TRBJ2-2, with D perhaps TRBD1 (5 bases). Germline V gene lookup returns CDR1 SGHRS and CDR2 YFSETQ. V lost 4 bases and J 0 bases, leaving 13 bases between the germline ends. The CDR3 spans 16 residues. CDR3 protein: CASSLRQTANTGELFF. For the CDR3, the DNA is TGCGCCAGCAGCCTACGACAGACGGCGAACACCGGGGAGCTGTTTTTT. The whole variable domain, remainder taken from reference TRBV5-1 and TRBJ2-2, is KAGVTQTPRYLIKTRGQQVTLSCSPISGHRSVSWYQQTPGQGLQFLFEYFSETQRNKGNFPGRFSGRQFSNSRSEMNVSTLELGDSALYLCASSLRQTANTGELFFGEGSRLTVL.

The sample holds many counts of this clonotype. This chain uses TRBV5-5 with TRBJ2-5; TRBD2 agrees at 14 bases. Trimming cost V 0 bases and J 4 bases; bases outside gene matches: 2. The CDR3 is made up of 16 amino acids. Germline CDR1 SGHKS, CDR2 YYEKEE (reference sequence). CDR3: CASSLGGLAGVETQYF. CDR3 DNA: TGTGCCAGCAGCTTGGGGGGACTAGCGGGAGTAGAGACCCAGTACTTC.

This clonotype appeared a few times. This chain links TRBV7-9 with TRBJ1-2, with D uncertain. The CDR3 has 14 amino acids. CDR1 SEHNR and CDR2 FQNEAQ come from the germline V gene (reference sequence). V was pared by 4 bases and J by 6 bases, with 15 bases between. CDR3 amino acids: CASSSRRILHGYTF. The CDR3 DNA reads as TGTGCCAGCAGCTCGCGACGGATTCTTCATGGCTACACCTTC.

In the case of this clonotype: A read error may be the cause here, since a much bigger clone is one base away. The CDR3 carries no conserved terminal phenylalanine or tryptophan, so it likely arises from a read error. The V and J genes are TRBV6-1 and TRBJ2-5; D unresolved. Germline lookup yields CDR1 MNHNS and CDR2 SASEGT. The CDR3 is made up of 12 amino acids. With 8 bases removed from V and 2 bases from J, the gap between germline ends came to 9 bases. CDR3: CASGPIQETQYL. The DNA of the CDR3 is TGTGCCAGCGGCCCGATACAAGAGACCCAGTACCTC.

This clonotype was counted at least ten times. The chain links TRBV28 to TRBJ2-7; tentatively, D is TRBD2 (5 bases). The CDR3 spans 12 residues. V was trimmed by 5 bases and J by 3 bases, leaving 8 bases between them. CDR1 is MDHEN and CDR2 is SYDVKM in the germline V gene. CDR3 nucleotide sequence: TGTGCCAGCAGTGCTACTAGCTACGAGCAGTACTTC. This gives the protein CASSATSYEQYF.